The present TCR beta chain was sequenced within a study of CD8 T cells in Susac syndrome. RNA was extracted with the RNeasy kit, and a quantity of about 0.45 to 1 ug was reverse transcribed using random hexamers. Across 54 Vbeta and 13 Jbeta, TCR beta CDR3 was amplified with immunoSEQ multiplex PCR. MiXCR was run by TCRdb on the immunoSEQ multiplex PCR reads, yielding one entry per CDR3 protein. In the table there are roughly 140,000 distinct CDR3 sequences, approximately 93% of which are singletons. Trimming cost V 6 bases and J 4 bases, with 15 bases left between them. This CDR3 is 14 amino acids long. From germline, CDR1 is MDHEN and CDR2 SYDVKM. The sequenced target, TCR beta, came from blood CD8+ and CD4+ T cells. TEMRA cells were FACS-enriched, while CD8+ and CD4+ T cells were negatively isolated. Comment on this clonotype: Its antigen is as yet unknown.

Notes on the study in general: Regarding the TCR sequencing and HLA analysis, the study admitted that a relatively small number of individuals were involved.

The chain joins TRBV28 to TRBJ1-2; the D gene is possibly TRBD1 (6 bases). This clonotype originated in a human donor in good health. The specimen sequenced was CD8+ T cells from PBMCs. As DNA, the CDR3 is TGTGCCAGCAGCCCCTGGGGGGCCCCCTATGGCTACACCTTC. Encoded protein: CASSPWGAPYGYTF.